This TCR beta chain was found in a study of cytomegalovirus exposure and HLA in healthy donors. The CDR3 loop spans 14 amino acids. Germline CDR1 and CDR2: MGHDK and SYGVNS. V shed 5 bases, J shed 8 bases, and the junction held 7 bases outside the gene matches. Assay used: immunoSEQ multiplex PCR; TCRdb lists only in-frame clones, some missing. The sample includes approximately 120,000 clones, around nine tenths of them seen just once. Sequenced sample: PBMCs. This clonotype was obtained from a woman under 30 in good health and CMV-seronegative. The chain couples TRBV25-1 to TRBJ2-1; 9 bases match TRBD2. Written as DNA, the CDR3 is TGTGCCAGCAGTTCTAGCGGGGCCGCCTATGAGCAGTTCTTC. This encodes CASSSSGAAYEQFF.